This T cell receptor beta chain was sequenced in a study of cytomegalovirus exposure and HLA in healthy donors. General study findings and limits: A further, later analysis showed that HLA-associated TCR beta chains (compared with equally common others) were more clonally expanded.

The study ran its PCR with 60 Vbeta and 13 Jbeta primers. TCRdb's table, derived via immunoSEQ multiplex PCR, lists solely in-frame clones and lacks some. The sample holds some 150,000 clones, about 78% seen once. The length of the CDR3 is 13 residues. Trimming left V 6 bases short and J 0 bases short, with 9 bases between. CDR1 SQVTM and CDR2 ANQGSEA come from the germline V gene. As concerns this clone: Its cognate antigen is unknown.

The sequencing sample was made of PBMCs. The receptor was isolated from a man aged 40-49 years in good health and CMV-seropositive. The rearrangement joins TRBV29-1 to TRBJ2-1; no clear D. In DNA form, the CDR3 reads TGCAGCGTCTATCTCCGCTCCTACAATGAGCAGTTCTTC. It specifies CSVYLRSYNEQFF.